This entry features one T cell receptor beta chain sequence. Reprocessing the 5' RACE reads, TCRdb reports a single entry for every CDR3 protein and omits DNA. Listed are about 260,000 distinct CDR3 sequences; under 0.5% falls within the top ten. The sample is drawn from a study of T cells expressing NK-cell markers. CDR1 DFQATT and CDR2 SNEGSKA come from the germline V gene (reference sequence). The CDR3 loop spans 13 amino acids. The TCR sequence derives from a young man in good health. The sequenced sample was blood T cells: a sorted CD56 or NKG2C T cell subset, CD4+ or CD8+ T cells, or bulk PBMC T cells (not recorded which). This chain uses TRBV20-1 with TRBJ1-3; TCRdb names TRBD1, which stays unverified in the absence of DNA. The CDR3 sequence is CSASKAGGNTIYF.